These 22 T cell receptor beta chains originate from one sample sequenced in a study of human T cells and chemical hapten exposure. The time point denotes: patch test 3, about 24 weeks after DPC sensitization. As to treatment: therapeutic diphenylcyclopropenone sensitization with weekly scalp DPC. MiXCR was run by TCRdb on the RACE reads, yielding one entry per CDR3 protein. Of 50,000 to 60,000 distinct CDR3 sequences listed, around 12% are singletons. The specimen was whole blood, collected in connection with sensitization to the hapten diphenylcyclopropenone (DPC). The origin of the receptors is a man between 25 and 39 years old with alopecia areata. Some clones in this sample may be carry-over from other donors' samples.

The CDR3 sequence is CASSARLAVPHEQFF. CDR3 bases: TGTGCCAGCAGCGCCCGACTAGCGGTCCCCCATGAGCAGTTCTTC. This chain joins TRBV9 and TRBJ2-1; 9 positions agree with TRBD2. The length of the CDR3 is 15 residues. V gave up 3 bases and J gave up 8 bases; unmatched junction bases: 9. Germline CDR1 reads SGDLS; CDR2 reads YYNGEE.

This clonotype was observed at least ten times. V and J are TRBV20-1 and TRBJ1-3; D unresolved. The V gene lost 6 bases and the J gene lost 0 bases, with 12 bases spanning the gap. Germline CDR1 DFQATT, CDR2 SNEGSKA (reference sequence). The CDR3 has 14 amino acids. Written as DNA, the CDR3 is TGCAGTGCCATCACGGAAATCTCTGGAAACACCATATATTTT. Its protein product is CSAITEISGNTIYF.

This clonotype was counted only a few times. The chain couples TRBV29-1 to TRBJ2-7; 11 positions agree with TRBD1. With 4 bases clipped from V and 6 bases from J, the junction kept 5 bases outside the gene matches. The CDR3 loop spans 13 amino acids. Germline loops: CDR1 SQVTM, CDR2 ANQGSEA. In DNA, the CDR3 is TGCAGCGTTGTCCCGGGACAGGGGGGCGAGCAGTACTTC. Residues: CSVVPGQGGEQYF.

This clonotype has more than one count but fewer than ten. CDR3 residues: CASSPRAGLKNTEAFF. In DNA form, the CDR3 reads TGTGCCAGCTCACCACGAGCAGGGTTGAAGAACACTGAAGCTTTCTTT. The rearrangement uses TRBV18 and TRBJ1-1; weak D call: TRBD1 (5 bases). Germline V gene lookup returns CDR1 KGHSH and CDR2 LQKENI. V dropped 1 base and J dropped 1 base, with 13 bases sitting between them. CDR3 length: 16 residues.

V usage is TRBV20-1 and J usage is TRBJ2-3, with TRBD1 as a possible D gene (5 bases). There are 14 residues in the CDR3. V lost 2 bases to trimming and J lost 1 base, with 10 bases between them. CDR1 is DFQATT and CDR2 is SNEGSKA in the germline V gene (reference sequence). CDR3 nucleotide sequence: TGCAGTGCTAGATCACAGGCGGGCACAGATACGCAGTATTTT. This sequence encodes CSARSQAGTDTQYF.

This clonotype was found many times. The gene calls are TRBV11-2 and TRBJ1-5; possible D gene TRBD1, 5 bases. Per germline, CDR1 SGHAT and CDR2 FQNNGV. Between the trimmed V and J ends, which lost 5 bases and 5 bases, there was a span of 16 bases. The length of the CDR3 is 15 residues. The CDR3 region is CASSPDGRGDQPQHF. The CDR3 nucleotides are TGTGCCAGCAGCCCTGATGGGAGGGGTGATCAGCCCCAGCATTTT.

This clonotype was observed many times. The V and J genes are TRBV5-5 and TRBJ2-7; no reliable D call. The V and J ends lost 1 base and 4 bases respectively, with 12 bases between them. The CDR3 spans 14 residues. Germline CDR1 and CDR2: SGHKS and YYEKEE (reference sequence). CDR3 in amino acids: CASSLRANQYEQYF. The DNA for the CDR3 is TGTGCCAGCAGCTTGAGAGCCAACCAATACGAGCAGTACTTC.

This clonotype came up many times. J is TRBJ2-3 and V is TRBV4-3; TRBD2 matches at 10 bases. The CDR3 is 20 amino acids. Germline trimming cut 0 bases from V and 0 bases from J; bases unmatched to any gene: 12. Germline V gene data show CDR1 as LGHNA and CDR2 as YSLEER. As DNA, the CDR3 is TGCGCCAGCAGCCAAGATGGTTGGGCTAGCGGGGGCTCTAGCACAGATACGCAGTATTTT. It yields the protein CASSQDGWASGGSSTDTQYF.

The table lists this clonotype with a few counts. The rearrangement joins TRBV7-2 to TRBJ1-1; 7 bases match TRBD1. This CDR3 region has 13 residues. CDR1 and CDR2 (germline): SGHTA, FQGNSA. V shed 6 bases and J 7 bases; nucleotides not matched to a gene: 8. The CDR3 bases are TGTGCCAGCAGTTTCGGACAGGAGCTTGAAGCTTTCTTT. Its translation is CASSFGQELEAFF. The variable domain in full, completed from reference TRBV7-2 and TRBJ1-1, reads GAGVSQSPSNKVTEKGKDVELRCDPISGHTALYWYRQSLGQGLEFLIYFQGNSAPDKSGLPSDRFSAERTGGSVSTLTIQRTQQEDSAVYLCASSFGQELEAFFGQGTRLTVV.

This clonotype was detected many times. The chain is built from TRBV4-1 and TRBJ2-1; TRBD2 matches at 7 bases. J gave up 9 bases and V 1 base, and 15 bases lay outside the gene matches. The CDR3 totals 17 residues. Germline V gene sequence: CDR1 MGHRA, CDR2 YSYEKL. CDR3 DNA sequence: TGCGCCAGCAGCCAAGGCGCTGGGACTAAGCCGAGGGGTGAGCAGTTCTTC. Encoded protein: CASSQGAGTKPRGEQFF.

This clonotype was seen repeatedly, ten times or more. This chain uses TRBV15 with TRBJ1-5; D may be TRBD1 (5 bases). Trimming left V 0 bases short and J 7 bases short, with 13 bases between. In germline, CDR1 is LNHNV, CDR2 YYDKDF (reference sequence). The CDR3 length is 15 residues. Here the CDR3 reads CATSRDGGFDQPQHF. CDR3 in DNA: TGTGCCACCAGCAGAGATGGGGGATTTGACCAGCCCCAGCATTTT. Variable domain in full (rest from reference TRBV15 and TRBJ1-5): DAMVIQNPRYQVTQFGKPVTLSCSQTLNHNVMYWYQQKSSQAPKLLFHYYDKDFNNEADTPDNFQSRRPNTSFCFLDIRSPGLGDTAMYLCATSRDGGFDQPQHFGDGTRLSIL.

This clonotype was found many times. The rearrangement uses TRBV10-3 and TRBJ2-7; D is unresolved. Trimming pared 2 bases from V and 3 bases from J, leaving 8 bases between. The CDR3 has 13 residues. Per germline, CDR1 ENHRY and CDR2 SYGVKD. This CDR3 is CAISEQKGYEQYF. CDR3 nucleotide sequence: TGTGCCATCAGTGAGCAGAAAGGCTACGAGCAGTACTTC.

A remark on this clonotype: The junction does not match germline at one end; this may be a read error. The CDR3 region is CASSLAGWTDAQYF. CDR3 bases: TGTGCCAGCAGCTTAGCGGGATGGACAGATGCGCAGTATTTT. The chain has TRBV7-2 and TRBJ2-3, with D possibly matching TRBD1 (6 bases). This CDR3 is built from 14 residues. Germline CDR1 SGHTA, CDR2 FQGNSA.

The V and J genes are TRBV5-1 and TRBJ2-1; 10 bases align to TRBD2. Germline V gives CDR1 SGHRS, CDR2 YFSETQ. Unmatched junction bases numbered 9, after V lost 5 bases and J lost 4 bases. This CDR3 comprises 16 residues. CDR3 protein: CASSRSLAGDYNEQFF. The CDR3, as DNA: TGCGCCAGCAGTCGGAGCCTAGCGGGGGATTACAATGAGCAGTTCTTC.

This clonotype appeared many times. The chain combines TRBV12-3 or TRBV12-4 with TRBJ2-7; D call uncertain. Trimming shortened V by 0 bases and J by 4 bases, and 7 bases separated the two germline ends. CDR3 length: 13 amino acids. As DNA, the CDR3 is TGTGCCAGCAGTTTAGCGGTTGCGTACGAGCAGTACTTC. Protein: CASSLAVAYEQYF.

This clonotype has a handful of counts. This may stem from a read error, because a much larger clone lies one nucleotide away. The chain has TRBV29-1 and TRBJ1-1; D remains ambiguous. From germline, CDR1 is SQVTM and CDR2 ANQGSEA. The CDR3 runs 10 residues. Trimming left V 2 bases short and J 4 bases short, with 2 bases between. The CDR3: CSVEPTEAFF. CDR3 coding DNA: TGCAGCGTTGAACCCACTGAAGCTTTCTTT.

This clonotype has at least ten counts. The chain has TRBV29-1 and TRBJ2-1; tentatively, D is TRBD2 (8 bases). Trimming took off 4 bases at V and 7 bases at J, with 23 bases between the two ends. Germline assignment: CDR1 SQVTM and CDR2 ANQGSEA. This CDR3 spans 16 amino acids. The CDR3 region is CSVGTSGRGRNNEQFF. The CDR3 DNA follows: TGCAGCGTTGGCACTAGCGGTAGGGGGCGAAATAATGAGCAGTTCTTC.

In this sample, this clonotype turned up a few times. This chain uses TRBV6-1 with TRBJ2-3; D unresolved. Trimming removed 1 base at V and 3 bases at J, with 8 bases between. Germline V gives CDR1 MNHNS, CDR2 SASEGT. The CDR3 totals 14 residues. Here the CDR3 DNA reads TGTGCCAGCAGTGAAGATTGGGGTACAGATACGCAGTATTTT. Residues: CASSEDWGTDTQYF.

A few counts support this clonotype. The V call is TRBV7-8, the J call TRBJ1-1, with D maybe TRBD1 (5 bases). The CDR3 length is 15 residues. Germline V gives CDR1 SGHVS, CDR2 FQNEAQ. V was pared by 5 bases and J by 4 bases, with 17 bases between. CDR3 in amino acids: CASSTPGRSTTEAFF. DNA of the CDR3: TGTGCCAGCAGCACCCCGGGACGGTCGACCACTGAAGCTTTCTTT.

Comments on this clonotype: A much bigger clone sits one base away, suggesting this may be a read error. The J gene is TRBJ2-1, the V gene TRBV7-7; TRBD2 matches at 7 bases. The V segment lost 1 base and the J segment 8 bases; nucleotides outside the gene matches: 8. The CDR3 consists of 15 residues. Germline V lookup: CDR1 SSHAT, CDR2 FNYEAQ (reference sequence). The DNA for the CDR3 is TGTGCCAGCAGCTTAGGCCGGACTAGTATCCATGAGCAGTTCTTC. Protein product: CASSLGRTSIHEQFF.

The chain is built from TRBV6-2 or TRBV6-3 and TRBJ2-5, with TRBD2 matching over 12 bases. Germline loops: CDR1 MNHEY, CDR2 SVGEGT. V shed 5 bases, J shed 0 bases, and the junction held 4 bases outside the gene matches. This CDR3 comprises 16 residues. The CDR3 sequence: CASSPRLAGDQETQYF. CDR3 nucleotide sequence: TGTGCCAGCAGTCCCCGACTAGCGGGGGACCAAGAGACCCAGTACTTC.

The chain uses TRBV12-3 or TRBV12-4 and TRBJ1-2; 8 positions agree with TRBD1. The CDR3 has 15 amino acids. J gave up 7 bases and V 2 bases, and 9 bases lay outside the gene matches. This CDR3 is CASSLRGSGGSGYTF. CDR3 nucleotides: TGTGCCAGCAGTTTACGGGGGTCAGGGGGCTCTGGCTACACCTTC.